The 8 T cell receptor beta chains listed next were all sequenced from one sample in a study of OX40 agonist ivuxolimab in advanced cancers. Using immunoSEQ multiplex PCR, the repertoire was profiled, and TCRdb retains in-frame clones only, with some absent. The sample includes tens of thousands of clones, under 95% seen only once; the top ten take roughly 0.5%. The input for sequencing was CD4+ or CD8+ T cells sorted from blood, taken in a trial of the OX40 agonist ivuxolimab. These receptors originate from an adult with an advanced solid tumor such as melanoma, head and neck, liver or kidney cancer.

With regard to this clone: The sample has other DNA sequences that encode this CDR3 too. V is TRBV29-1 and J is TRBJ1-4; possibly TRBD1 for D (5 bases). Trimming left V 7 bases short and J 8 bases short, with 26 bases between. Per germline, CDR1 SQVTM and CDR2 ANQGSEA. CDR3 length equals 16 residues. CDR3 amino acids: CSALGSQGWNEEKLFF. The CDR3 region has the DNA TGCAGCGCCTTGGGGTCCCAGGGATGGAATGAGGAAAAACTGTTTTTT. The full variable domain, completed using reference TRBV29-1 and TRBJ1-4, is SAVISQKPSRDICQRGTSLTIQCQVDSQVTMMFWYRQQPGQSLTLIATANQGSEATYESGFVIDKFPISRPNLTFSTLTVSNMSPEDSSIYLCSALGSQGWNEEKLFFGSGTQLSVL.

The CDR3 DNA reads TGTGCCAGCCAGAGACGGGATGAAAAACTGTTTTTT. Amino acid sequence: CASQRRDEKLFF. The V gene is TRBV2, the J gene TRBJ1-4; D is unclear. Trimming removed 8 bases at V and 6 bases at J, with 10 bases between. There are 12 residues in the CDR3. Germline V gene sequence: CDR1 SNHLY, CDR2 FYNNEI.

The chain couples TRBV6-4 to TRBJ1-2; D uncertain. CDR3 length equals 12 residues. CDR1 is MRHNA and CDR2 is SNTAGT in the germline V gene. With 3 bases removed from V and 12 bases from J, the gap between germline ends came to 14 bases. DNA for the CDR3: TGTGCCAGCAGTGAGTCCAGAGGGCGAAACACCTTC. The encoded protein is CASSESRGRNTF.

The V and J genes are TRBV5-1 and TRBJ2-5; TRBD2 agrees at 14 bases. CDR1 is SGHRS and CDR2 is YFSETQ in the germline V gene. V gave up 4 bases and J gave up 5 bases; unmatched junction bases: 7. There are 16 residues in the CDR3. The CDR3 coding sequence is TGCGCCAGCAGCCTACAGGGACTAGCGGGAGCGGAGACCCAGTACTTC. Protein: CASSLQGLAGAETQYF.

V and J are TRBV11-2 and TRBJ1-1; TRBD1 might be the D (5 bases). CDR1 is SGHAT and CDR2 is FQNNGV in the germline V gene. V lost 5 bases to trimming and J lost 4 bases, with 17 bases between them. The CDR3 consists of 15 residues. Here the CDR3 DNA reads TGTGCCAGCAGCCGTTTTGGGGGAGGGTTCACTGAAGCTTTCTTT. Translated, it gives CASSRFGGGFTEAFF.

For the CDR3, the DNA is TGCGCCAGCAGCCCCCAACGACAGGGGGCCACCGGGGAGCTGTTTTTT. Its translation: CASSPQRQGATGELFF. J is TRBJ2-2 and V is TRBV5-1, with 10 bases identical to TRBD1. From germline, CDR1 is SGHRS and CDR2 YFSETQ. Trimming cost V 4 bases and J 4 bases; bases outside gene matches: 7. The CDR3 covers 16 residues.

The chain carries TRBV7-6 and TRBJ2-1; possibly TRBD1 or TRBD2 for D (5 bases each). Germline V lookup: CDR1 SGHVS, CDR2 FNYEAQ. This CDR3 is built from 14 residues. V gave up 0 bases and J gave up 6 bases, with 9 bases separating them. In DNA form, the CDR3 reads TGTGCCAGCAGCTTAGCCGGGACCGCCAATGAGCAGTTCTTC. This codes for CASSLAGTANEQFF.

The chain has TRBV5-6 and TRBJ2-7, with D uncertain. From germline, CDR1 is SGHDT and CDR2 YYEEEE. There are 13 residues in the CDR3. Trimming stripped 0 bases from V and 4 bases from J, with 8 bases between. DNA for the CDR3: TGTGCCAGCAGCTTGGCCCTAATTTACGAGCAGTACTTC. It translates to CASSLALIYEQYF.